The sequence of this T cell receptor beta chain was determined in a study of B cell selection in AIRE deficiency. Assay: immunoSEQ multiplex PCR; the TCRdb copy retains only in-frame clones and omits some. The top ten hold roughly 1.5% of the sample, which has about 22,000 clones, 80% to 95% seen once. With 0 bases removed from V and 0 bases from J, the gap between germline ends came to 13 bases. This CDR3 comprises 17 residues. CDR1 LGHNA and CDR2 YNFKEQ come from the germline V gene. General observations from the study: TCRbeta-only data showed roughly 33% of shared healthy Treg sequences in healthy Tconv.

The regulatory T cell sort gate was CD4+CD25hiCD127low/negative. This clone was seen only once. The antigen is not known. V usage is TRBV4-2 and J usage is TRBJ2-3; D perhaps matches TRBD2 (5 bases). Sequencing was performed on CD4+CD25+ Tregs sorted from PBMCs. This receptor was identified in a human donor in good health. The CDR3 coding sequence is TGTGCCAGCAGCCAAGATCTGCCGCGGGCCAGCACAGATACGCAGTATTTT. This sequence encodes CASSQDLPRASTDTQYF.